This TCR beta chain appears in the sequencing data of a study of shared T cell receptors in the human thymus. Sequencing used immunoSEQ multiplex PCR; TCRdb keeps in-frame clones, though not all of them. The sample carries 700,000 to 750,000 clones, approximately 85% recorded once. This CDR3 is built from 19 residues. The same sample was also studied in work on human thymus T cells. That work adds: Resections from corrective heart surgery provided thymus tissue.

The sample taken for sequencing was thymocytes. The sequence came from a girl younger than two with a congenital heart defect. V and J are TRBV21-1 and TRBJ1-1. TRBV21-1 is a pseudogene segment. CDR3 DNA: TGTGCCAGCAGCAAAGGGAGGGCAGCCAGTAGCGCACTGAACACTGAAGCTTTCTTT. It specifies CASSKGRAASSALNTEAFF.